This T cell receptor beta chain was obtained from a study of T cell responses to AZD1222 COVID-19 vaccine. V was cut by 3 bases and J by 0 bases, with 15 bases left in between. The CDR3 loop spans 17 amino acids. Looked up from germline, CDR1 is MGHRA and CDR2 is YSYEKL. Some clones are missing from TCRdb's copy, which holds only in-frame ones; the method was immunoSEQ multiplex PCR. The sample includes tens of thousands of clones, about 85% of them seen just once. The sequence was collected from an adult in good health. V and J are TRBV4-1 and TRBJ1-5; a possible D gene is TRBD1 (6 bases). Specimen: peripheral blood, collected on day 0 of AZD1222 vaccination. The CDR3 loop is CASSQGAQGYSNQPQHF. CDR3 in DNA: TGCGCCAGCAGCCAGGGGGCACAGGGATATAGCAATCAGCCCCAGCATTTT.